Listed below are T cell receptor beta chains from one sample, sequenced in a study of CD8 T cells in Susac syndrome. TCRdb fed the immunoSEQ multiplex PCR reads into MiXCR, producing one record per CDR3 protein. This table holds some 99,000 distinct CDR3 sequences, around 97% found once. The sequenced sample was CD4+ T cells from PBMCs. These receptors were collected from a human donor in good health. Each CDR3 is given with its conserved first and last residue. A D gene is named only where the DNA matches it firmly. Clone size is stated in some rows and not others, as once, few, many or a class when expanded.

V gene,J gene,clone size,D gene,CDR3 DNA,CDR3 protein
TRBV20-1,TRBJ2-3,.,TRBD2,TGCAGTGCTAGTCAGCGGGACTACTCCCTGGTTACGCAGTATTTT,CSASQRDYSLVTQYF
TRBV27,TRBJ1-6,.,.,TGTGCCAGCAGTTTATCAATAACGGGACGTCCTTTTTCACCCCTCCACTTT,CASSLSITGRPFSPLHF
TRBV2,TRBJ2-7,.,TRBD2,TGTGCCAGCAGGCAGTCGGCTAGCGGTTCCTACGAGCAGTACTTC,CASRQSASGSYEQYF
TRBV27,TRBJ2-3,.,.,TGTGCCAGCAGCCTCCGGGGCCCGCCAGATACGCAGTATTTT,CASSLRGPPDTQYF
TRBV5-1,TRBJ2-7,.,.,TGCGCCAGCATCCCCAACCTGGGTGCCTACGAGCAGTACTTC,CASIPNLGAYEQYF
TRBV30,TRBJ2-7,.,TRBD1,TGTGCCTGTTCGGGACAGGGTGTCAACGAGCAGTACTTC,CACSGQGVNEQYF
TRBV11-2,TRBJ1-5,.,.,TGTGCCAGCTTCCCCCGCGGCAATCAGCCCCAGCATTTT,CASFPRGNQPQHF
TRBV6-5,TRBJ1-5,once,.,TGTGCCAGCAGGAGGACAGATTCTAGCAATCAGCCCCAGCATTTT,CASRRTDSSNQPQHF
TRBV30,TRBJ2-1,.,.,TGTGCCCGCAAGGGGGTCTCGACAGGGCAGTTCTTC,CARKGVSTGQFF
TRBV5-1,TRBJ2-7,.,TRBD1,TGCGCCAGCAGCTTGTTGGGGACAGGGGCCGAGCAGTACTTC,CASSLLGTGAEQYF
TRBV7-2,TRBJ2-6,.,.,TGTGCCAGCAGCTTCCTCCTGGGGGTCTTCGGGGCCAACGTCCTGACTTTC,CASSFLLGVFGANVLTF
TRBV7-2,TRBJ1-1,.,.,TGTGCCAGCAGCTTAGAAAGGAACGGAGCTTTCTTT,CASSLERNGAFF
TRBV7-9,TRBJ2-1,.,.,TGTGCCAGCAGCCCCGTGGCGGGGAGCTCCTACAATGAGCAGTTCTTC,CASSPVAGSSYNEQFF
TRBV4-2,TRBJ2-2,.,.,TGTGCCAGCAGCCAAGATACGGTCGGGGAGCTGTTTTTT,CASSQDTVGELFF
TRBV10-3,TRBJ2-4,.,.,TGTGCCATCAGTGAGGGGGAGACCCAGAGAAACATTCAGTACTTC,CAISEGETQRNIQYF
TRBV25-1,TRBJ2-7,few,TRBD1,TGTGCCAGCAGGGGGGACAGGTCCTACGAGCAGTACTTC,CASRGDRSYEQYF
TRBV11-2,TRBJ1-2,.,.,TGTGCCAGCAGCCAACAGGGAAGATACGGCTACACCTTC,CASSQQGRYGYTF
TRBV6-1,TRBJ2-5,.,TRBD2,TGTGCCAGCAACCGTGGAAGTAGCGGGGGCTCAGAGACCCAGTACTTC,CASNRGSSGGSETQYF
TRBV5-1,TRBJ1-1,.,.,TGCGCCAGCAGACCGGACAGGAACACTGAAGCTTTCTTT,CASRPDRNTEAFF
TRBV7-2,TRBJ2-2,.,.,TGTGCCAGCAGGGGGACTTCGAACACCGGGGAGCTGTTTTTT,CASRGTSNTGELFF
TRBV2,TRBJ2-2,.,TRBD2,TGTGCCAGCAGTGAAACTAGCGGGAGAACCGGGGAGCTGTTTTTT,CASSETSGRTGELFF
TRBV24-1,TRBJ2-7,.,TRBD2,TGTGCCACCAGTGATGAAACTAGCGGGGGTTCCTACGAGCAGTACTTC,CATSDETSGGSYEQYF
TRBV19,TRBJ2-7,.,.,TGTGCCAGTAGTACGACTAGTTCGTCCTCCTACGAGCAGTACTTC,CASSTTSSSSYEQYF
TRBV6-4,TRBJ2-5,.,.,TGTGCCAGCAGAGTTCGGGACGGAAAACAAGAGACCCAGTACTTC,CASRVRDGKQETQYF
TRBV5-1,TRBJ2-3,.,TRBD1,TGCGCCAGCAGCCCCAGGGGGCTGTCAGATACGCAGTATTTT,CASSPRGLSDTQYF
TRBV7-9,TRBJ2-4,.,.,TGTGCCAGCAGCTTAGAAGGAGGAGTTTCTGGGGCCAAAAACATTCAGTACTTC,CASSLEGGVSGAKNIQYF
TRBV7-2,TRBJ1-1,.,.,TGTGCCAGCAGCCCCCGGGCCCTCATGAACACTGAAGCTTTCTTT,CASSPRALMNTEAFF
TRBV7-2,TRBJ2-7,.,.,TGTGCCAGCAGCTTACAGGGGTCCTACTCCTACGAGCAGTACTTC,CASSLQGSYSYEQYF
TRBV25-1,TRBJ2-5,once,TRBD2,TGTGCCAGCAGTGCAGCGGGGGGGCCGAAGACCCAGTACTTC,CASSAAGGPKTQYF
TRBV5-1,TRBJ2-1,.,.,TGCGCCAGCAGCTTGGCGGCCGCTCCTAGCTCCTACAATGAGCAGTTCTTC,CASSLAAAPSSYNEQFF
TRBV29-1,TRBJ2-1,.,TRBD2,TGCAGCGTTGTGGGACTAGCGGGAGGCTCGAACAATGAGCAGTTCTTC,CSVVGLAGGSNNEQFF
TRBV20-1,TRBJ1-2,.,.,TGCAGTGCTAGAGAGGGGTCGACTCCAAACTATGGCTACACCTTC,CSAREGSTPNYGYTF
TRBV3-1,TRBJ1-5,.,.,TGTGCCAGCAGCCAAGAGGTGGGAGTGAGCAATCAGCCCCAGCATTTT,CASSQEVGVSNQPQHF
TRBV18,TRBJ2-5,.,.,TGTGCCAGCTCACCCTGGACAGAACAAGAGACCCAGTACTTC,CASSPWTEQETQYF
TRBV20-1,TRBJ2-3,once,TRBD2,TGCAGTGATCCCACACTAGCGCGTTACACAGATACGCAGTATTTT,CSDPTLARYTDTQYF
TRBV28,TRBJ1-6,.,.,TGTGCCAGCAGTCCCCTTAGGTTCGGGCAGGGTTCACCCCTCCACTTT,CASSPLRFGQGSPLHF
TRBV2,TRBJ1-4,once,.,TGTGCCAGCACTCCCCAGGGACTTGAAAAACTGTTTTTT,CASTPQGLEKLFF
TRBV7-2,TRBJ2-7,.,.,TGTGCCAGCAGTTACGGGACTGGTCGACCCGAGCAGTACTTC,CASSYGTGRPEQYF
TRBV5-1,TRBJ1-1,.,.,TGCGCCAGCAGCTTGGGAGTTACTGAAGCTTTCTTT,CASSLGVTEAFF
TRBV20-1,TRBJ2-7,.,.,TGCAGTGCTCCAGGCTACGAGCAGTACTTC,CSAPGYEQYF
TRBV14,TRBJ1-2,.,.,TGTGCCAGCAGCCAAGCGGGGTTCGGCTACACCTTC,CASSQAGFGYTF
TRBV3-1,TRBJ1-3,.,TRBD1,TGTGCCAGCAGCTCGACTCGGACAGGGGCCATCTCTGGAAACACCATATATTTT,CASSSTRTGAISGNTIYF
TRBV19,TRBJ1-2,.,.,TGTGCCAGTAGTCCGATATCCAACTATGGCTACACCTTC,CASSPISNYGYTF
TRBV20-1,TRBJ2-1,.,TRBD2,TGCAGTGCAAAAGGAGGGGCTAGCGGGAGGACGATCTATGAGCAGTTCTTC,CSAKGGASGRTIYEQFF
TRBV6-1,TRBJ1-1,.,.,TGTGCCAGCAGTCCCCCTTGGGTGGGGATGAACACTGAAGCTTTCTTT,CASSPPWVGMNTEAFF
TRBV25-1,TRBJ2-7,.,TRBD2,TGTGCCAGCAGTGAATGGACTAGCGGGTTCCGTAGCGAGCAGTACTTC,CASSEWTSGFRSEQYF
TRBV4-3,TRBJ2-7,.,TRBD1,TGCGCCAGCAGCCGATCGACAGGGGGACACTACGAGCAGTACTTC,CASSRSTGGHYEQYF
TRBV3-1,TRBJ1-1,.,.,TGTGCCAGCAGCCAAGGGGGAAGGTTTGAGAACACTGAAGCTTTCTTT,CASSQGGRFENTEAFF
TRBV5-6,TRBJ1-6,.,.,TGTGCCAGCAGCCCAACCCCTTTAGGGGGATCTTCACCCCTCCACTTT,CASSPTPLGGSSPLHF
TRBV7-9,TRBJ2-5,.,.,TGTGCCAGCAGCCCTCCCGGGGGCGCAGGAGAGACCCAGTACTTC,CASSPPGGAGETQYF
TRBV4-1,TRBJ2-7,.,TRBD2,TGCGCCAGCAGCCAATCGCAAGGCGGGAGATACGAGCAGTACTTC,CASSQSQGGRYEQYF
TRBV6-2/TRBV6-3,TRBJ2-1,.,.,TGTGCCAGCTTATCCGGGTTCTACAATGAGCAGTTCTTC,CASLSGFYNEQFF
TRBV6-5,TRBJ1-5,once,TRBD1,TGTGCCAGCAGGTCAGGGGGCCGGAATCAGCCCCAGCATTTT,CASRSGGRNQPQHF
TRBV6-5,TRBJ2-4,.,.,TGTGCCAGCAGTTACAGGCAGGCCTCACGGGGAAACATTCAGTACTTC,CASSYRQASRGNIQYF